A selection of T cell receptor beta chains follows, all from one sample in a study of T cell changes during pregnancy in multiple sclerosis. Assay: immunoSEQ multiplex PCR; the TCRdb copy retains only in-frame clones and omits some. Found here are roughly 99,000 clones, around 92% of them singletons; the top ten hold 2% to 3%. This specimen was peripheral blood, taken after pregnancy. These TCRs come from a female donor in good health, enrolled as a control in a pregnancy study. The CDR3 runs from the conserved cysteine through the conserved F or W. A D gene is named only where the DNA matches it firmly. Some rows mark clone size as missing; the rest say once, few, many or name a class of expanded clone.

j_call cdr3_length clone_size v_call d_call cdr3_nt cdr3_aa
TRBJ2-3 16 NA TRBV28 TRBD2 TGTGCCAGCAGTTTACTAGCGGGATCGAACACAGATACGCAGTATTTT CASSLLAGSNTDTQYF
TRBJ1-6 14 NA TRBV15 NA TGTGCCACCAGCACGGTCCAGGGGAATTCACCCCTCCACTTT CATSTVQGNSPLHF
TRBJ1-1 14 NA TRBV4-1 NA TGCGCCAGCAGCCTTGGACCCCAGGGCACTGAAGCTTTCTTT CASSLGPQGTEAFF
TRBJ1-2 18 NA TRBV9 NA TGTGCCAGCAGCGTAGAAGCGGCTCTCTTACCTCCTAACTATGGCTACACCTTC CASSVEAALLPPNYGYTF
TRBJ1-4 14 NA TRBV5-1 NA TGCGCCAGCAGCTTGTTTACAGCTAATGAAAAACTGTTTTTT CASSLFTANEKLFF
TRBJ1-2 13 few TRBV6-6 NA TGTGCCAGCACTGCCCACCCGGTCGATGGCTACACCTTC CASTAHPVDGYTF
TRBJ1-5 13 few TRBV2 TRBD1 TGTGCCAGCAGGGACAGGGGAATACAGCCCCAGCATTTT CASRDRGIQPQHF
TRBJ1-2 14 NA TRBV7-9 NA TGTGCCAGCAGCTTACAGGGAGGAGACTATGGCTACACCTTC CASSLQGGDYGYTF
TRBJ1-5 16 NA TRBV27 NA TGTGCCAGCAGTCGAACGCAGACAGTGCGCAATCAGCCCCAGCATTTT CASSRTQTVRNQPQHF
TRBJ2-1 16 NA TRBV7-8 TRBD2 TGTGCCAGCAGCCGGACTAGCGGGAGGGCATACAATGAGCAGTTCTTC CASSRTSGRAYNEQFF
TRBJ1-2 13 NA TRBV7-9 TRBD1 TGTGCCAGCGCCGGGACAGGGAGTCATGGCTACACCTTC CASAGTGSHGYTF
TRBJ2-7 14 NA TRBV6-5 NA TGTGCCAGCAGCTCTCTGGGGGCTGTTGGCGAGCAGTACTTC CASSSLGAVGEQYF
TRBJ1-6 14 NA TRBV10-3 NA TGTGCCATCAGTGAGTCCAGACTAGGGTCACCCCTCCACTTT CAISESRLGSPLHF
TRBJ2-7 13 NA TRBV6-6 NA TGTGCCAGCAGTTACAAGCTAGCGTACGAGCAGTACTTC CASSYKLAYEQYF
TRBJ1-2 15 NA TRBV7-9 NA TGTGCCAGCAGCCCTAGGACAGCTCTGAGCTATGGCTACACCTTC CASSPRTALSYGYTF
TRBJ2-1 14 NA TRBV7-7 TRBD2 TGTGCTAGCAGCTCACTAGCGGGGAACAATGAGCAGTTCTTC CASSSLAGNNEQFF
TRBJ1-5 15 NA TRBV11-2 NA TGTGCCAGCAGCTTTAGCGGGGAGGGAAATCAGCCCCAGCATTTT CASSFSGEGNQPQHF
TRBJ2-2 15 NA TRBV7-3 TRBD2 TGTGCCAGCAGCCCTAGCGGGGGGACCACCGGGGAGCTGTTTTTT CASSPSGGTTGELFF
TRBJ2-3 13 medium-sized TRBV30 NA TGTGCCTGGGGAGGAGATGTTGTCGATACGCAGTATTTT CAWGGDVVDTQYF
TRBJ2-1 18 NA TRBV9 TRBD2 TGTGCCAGCAGCGTAAGCGGGACTTCGGGAATGTCTGGGAATGAGCAGTTCTTC CASSVSGTSGMSGNEQFF
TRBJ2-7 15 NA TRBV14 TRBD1 TGTGCCAGCAGCCAAGCCCAGGGGGCGGCCTACGAGCAGTACTTC CASSQAQGAAYEQYF
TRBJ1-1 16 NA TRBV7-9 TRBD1 TGTGCCAGCAGCTCGGACAGGGCCTCCATGAACACTGAAGCTTTCTTT CASSSDRASMNTEAFF
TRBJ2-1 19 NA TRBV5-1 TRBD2 TGCGCCAGCAGCTCGGGAGGAGGAGGTAGCGGGAGGGCCCTCAATGAGCAGTTCTTC CASSSGGGGSGRALNEQFF
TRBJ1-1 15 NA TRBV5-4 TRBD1 TGTGCCAGCAGGGGATTCGGACAGGAAGTACACAAAGCTTTCTTT CASRGFGQEVHKAFF
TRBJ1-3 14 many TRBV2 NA TGTGCCAGCAGTGAAAATCCCGGGGGAAACACCATATATTTT CASSENPGGNTIYF
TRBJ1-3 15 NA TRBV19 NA TGTGCCAGTAGTACATCTTTGATGGGCGGAAACACCATATATTTT CASSTSLMGGNTIYF
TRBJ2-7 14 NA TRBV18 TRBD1 TGTGCCAGTTCCGAGGGGGCTGACTCCTACGAGCAGTACTTC CASSEGADSYEQYF
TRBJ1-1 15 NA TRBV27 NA TGTGCCAGCAGTCTGTACTCCGACTTGAACACTGAAGCTTTCTTT CASSLYSDLNTEAFF
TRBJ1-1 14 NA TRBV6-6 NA TGTGCCAGCAGTGCGCAGGGTTGGGACACTGAAGCTTTCTTT CASSAQGWDTEAFF
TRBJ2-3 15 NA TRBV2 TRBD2 TGTGCCAGCAGGGTGGGACTAGCGGGCACAGATACGCAGTATTTT CASRVGLAGTDTQYF
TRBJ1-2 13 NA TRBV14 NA TGTGCCAGCAGCCAAGGGACAGCCTATGGCTACACCTTC CASSQGTAYGYTF
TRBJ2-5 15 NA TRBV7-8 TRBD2 TGTGCCAGCAGCCCTGACCCTAGCGGGAGGGGTACCCAGTACTTC CASSPDPSGRGTQYF
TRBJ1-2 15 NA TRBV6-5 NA TGTGCCAGCAGTTACGGCGGGGTAGGAAACTATGGCTACACCTTC CASSYGGVGNYGYTF
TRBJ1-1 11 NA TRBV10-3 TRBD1 TGTGCCATCAGTGGACAGGGTGAAGCTTTCTTT CAISGQGEAFF
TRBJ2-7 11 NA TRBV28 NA TGTGCCAGCAGTCGTGTCTACGAGCAGTACTTC CASSRVYEQYF
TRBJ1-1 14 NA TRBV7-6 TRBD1 TGTGCCAGCAGCCCTCGACAGGGGCGCACTGAAGCTTTCTTT CASSPRQGRTEAFF